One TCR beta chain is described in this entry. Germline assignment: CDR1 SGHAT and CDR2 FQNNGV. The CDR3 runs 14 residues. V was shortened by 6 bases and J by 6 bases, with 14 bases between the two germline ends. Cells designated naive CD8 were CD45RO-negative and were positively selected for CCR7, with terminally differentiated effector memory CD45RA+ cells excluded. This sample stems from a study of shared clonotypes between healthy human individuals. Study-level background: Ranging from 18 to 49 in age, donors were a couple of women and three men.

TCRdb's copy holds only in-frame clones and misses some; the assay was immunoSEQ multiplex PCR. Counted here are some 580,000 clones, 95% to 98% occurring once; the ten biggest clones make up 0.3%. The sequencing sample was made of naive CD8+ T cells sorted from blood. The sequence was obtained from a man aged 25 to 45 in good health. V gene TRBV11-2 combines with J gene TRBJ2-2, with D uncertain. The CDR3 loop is CASRFGPEAGELFF. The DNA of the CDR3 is TGTGCCAGCAGGTTTGGGCCAGAGGCCGGGGAGCTGTTTTTT.